One T cell receptor beta chain is described in this entry. Its antigen is unidentified. From germline, CDR1 is SGHNT and CDR2 YYREEE (reference sequence). The CDR3 covers 15 residues. V dropped 4 bases and J dropped 5; count of bases not matched to a gene: 6. cDNA synthesis used the whole RNA isolate, giving expressed TCRB sequences. Some clones are missing from TCRdb's copy, which holds only in-frame ones; the method was immunoSEQ multiplex PCR. Among 350,000 to 400,000 clones listed, around 15% were seen once. The data stem from a study of beta chain features in type 1 diabetes. Study-wide results and caveats: cDNA-based sequencing might over-represent cells highly expressing TCR. Naive, central memory and regulatory TCRB repertoires appeared more similar among patients than healthy donors. At VDJ recombination sites, type 1 diabetes patients had fewer insertions and more deleted nucleotides.

Material: naive CD4+ T cells from blood. The receptor comes from a woman under 30 in good health. This chain uses TRBV5-4 with TRBJ2-5; 12 nucleotides align to TRBD1. CDR3 in amino acids: CASSAPGQGAETQYF. CDR3 nucleotides: TGTGCCAGCAGCGCACCGGGACAGGGGGCTGAGACCCAGTACTTC. The full variable domain, its missing parts supplied by reference TRBV5-4 and TRBJ2-5, is ETGVTQSPTHLIKTRGQQVTLRCSSQSGHNTVSWYQQALGQGPQFIFQYYREEENGRGNFPPRFSGLQFPNYSSELNVNALELDDSALYLCASSAPGQGAETQYFGPGTRLLVL.